This TCR beta chain was identified during a study of blood T cells in healthy people across ages. In its sample, this clonotype was seen a few times. V lost 0 bases and J lost 3, with 11 bases in between. The length of the CDR3 is 16 residues. CDR1 is LGHNA and CDR2 is YSLEER in the germline V gene. A sample-barcoded 5' primer and a J-beta primer mix were used in a second PCR of roughly 7 to 12 cycles. Tags on each cDNA molecule came from a template-switch adaptor with 12 random nucleotides. TCRdb fed the 5' RACE reads into MiXCR, producing one record per CDR3 protein. Among 550,000 to 650,000 distinct CDR3 sequences listed, about 25% were seen once. This same sample was also taken into another study, of T cells of mothers and their children. That source reports: Thymic selection molds TCR recombination output in a comparable way in related and unrelated pairs.

Sequencing was performed on blood. The rearrangement links TRBV4-3 to TRBJ1-4; weak D call: TRBD1 (6 bases). The sequence derives from a boy aged 2 to 9 in good health. The CDR3 sequence: CASSQEAGHSNEKLFF. The DNA of the CDR3 is TGCGCCAGCAGCCAAGAGGCGGGACACTCTAATGAAAAACTGTTTTTT.